This is a list of T cell receptor beta chains from one sample in a study of siplizumab effects on memory and regulatory T cells. Some clones are missing from TCRdb's copy, which holds only in-frame ones; the method was immunoSEQ multiplex PCR. The sample has over 95,000 clones; roughly 95% are singletons. The source material was non-Treg CD4+ T cells sorted from blood. The source of these receptors is a human donor in good health. CDR3s include the opening cysteine and the closing phenylalanine or tryptophan. Each record gives: clone size, D gene, V gene, J gene, CDR3 length, CDR3 protein, CDR3 DNA. A D gene is named only where the DNA matches it firmly. Only part of the rows carry a size: once, few, many, or a class if the clone is expanded.

size: .; D: .; V: TRBV28; J: TRBJ2-3; length: 12; CDR3: CAIQGLTDTQYF; DNA: TGTGCCATCCAGGGGCTCACAGATACGCAGTATTTT
size: .; D: .; V: TRBV5-1; J: TRBJ1-1; length: 14; CDR3: CASTPGSGNTEAFF; DNA: TGCGCCAGCACCCCCGGGTCCGGGAACACTGAAGCTTTCTTT
size: .; D: .; V: TRBV6-1; J: TRBJ1-5; length: 12; CDR3: CASRQANQPQHF; DNA: TGTGCCAGTAGACAAGCTAATCAGCCCCAGCATTTT
size: once; D: .; V: TRBV7-6; J: TRBJ1-6; length: 16; CDR3: CASSLVPRVESSPLHF; DNA: TGTGCCAGCAGCTTAGTTCCCAGGGTAGAATCCTCACCCCTCCACTTT
size: .; D: TRBD1; V: TRBV6-5; J: TRBJ1-5; length: 14; CDR3: CASSPRQGNQPQHF; DNA: TGTGCCAGCAGCCCAAGACAGGGTAATCAGCCCCAGCATTTT
size: .; D: .; V: TRBV30; J: TRBJ2-3; length: 14; CDR3: CAWNQRPPPDTQYF; DNA: TGTGCCTGGAACCAGCGCCCACCACCAGATACGCAGTATTTT
size: few; D: TRBD1; V: TRBV7-9; J: TRBJ1-2; length: 12; CDR3: CASSSNRGYYTF; DNA: TGTGCCAGCAGTTCTAACAGGGGCTACTACACCTTC
size: .; D: .; V: TRBV5-4; J: TRBJ1-3; length: 15; CDR3: CASSLMGISGNTIYF; DNA: TGTGCCAGCAGCTTGATGGGAATCTCTGGAAACACCATATATTTT
size: .; D: .; V: TRBV19; J: TRBJ1-2; length: 14; CDR3: CASKDGGQIYGYTF; DNA: TGTGCCAGTAAGGATGGCGGCCAAATCTATGGCTACACCTTC
size: .; D: TRBD1; V: TRBV2; J: TRBJ2-3; length: 13; CDR3: CATGTGVTDTQYF; DNA: TGTGCCACAGGGACAGGGGTCACAGATACGCAGTATTTT
size: .; D: TRBD1; V: TRBV4-1; J: TRBJ2-5; length: 17; CDR3: CASSQIPPQGAWETQYF; DNA: TGCGCCAGCAGCCAAATACCGCCACAGGGGGCGTGGGAGACCCAGTACTTC
size: .; D: .; V: TRBV7-3; J: TRBJ2-7; length: 17; CDR3: CASSLLGGAGAPHEQYF; DNA: TGTGCCAGCAGCTTACTCGGCGGGGCAGGGGCCCCCCACGAGCAGTACTTC
size: once; D: TRBD2; V: TRBV13; J: TRBJ2-5; length: 16; CDR3: CASSLGLAGGPGTQYF; DNA: TGTGCCAGCAGCTTAGGCCTAGCGGGGGGGCCAGGGACCCAGTACTTC
size: .; D: .; V: TRBV5-6; J: TRBJ1-3; length: 18; CDR3: CASSFESNSRLSGNTIYF; DNA: TGTGCCAGCAGCTTTGAGAGTAACAGCAGACTATCTGGAAACACCATATATTTT
size: few; D: TRBD1; V: TRBV27; J: TRBJ1-2; length: 13; CDR3: CASGSGGGYGYTF; DNA: TGTGCCAGCGGCTCAGGGGGCGGCTATGGCTACACCTTC
size: .; D: .; V: TRBV30; J: TRBJ1-1; length: 13; CDR3: CAWSVNRGTEAFF; DNA: TGTGCCTGGAGTGTAAATCGCGGGACTGAAGCTTTCTTT
size: .; D: .; V: TRBV7-3; J: TRBJ2-3; length: 13; CDR3: CASSFVAADTQYF; DNA: TGTGCCAGCAGCTTCGTAGCTGCAGATACGCAGTATTTT
size: .; D: .; V: TRBV27; J: TRBJ1-6; length: 15; CDR3: CASSLGGREDSPLHF; DNA: TGTGCCAGCAGTTTAGGAGGCAGGGAAGATTCACCCCTCCACTTT
size: .; D: .; V: TRBV19; J: TRBJ2-2; length: 15; CDR3: CASSTNPITTGELFF; DNA: TGTGCCAGTAGTACCAATCCGATAACCACCGGGGAGCTGTTTTTT
size: .; D: .; V: TRBV10-3; J: TRBJ1-2; length: 16; CDR3: CAISESYPGAGYGYTF; DNA: TGTGCCATCAGTGAGTCTTACCCAGGCGCAGGCTATGGCTACACCTTC
size: once; D: .; V: TRBV30; J: TRBJ1-3; length: 11; CDR3: CFSLSGNTIYF; DNA: TGTTTCTCCCTCTCTGGAAACACCATATATTTT
size: .; D: .; V: TRBV2; J: TRBJ1-2; length: 14; CDR3: CASSEKGRGYGYTF; DNA: TGTGCCAGCAGTGAAAAGGGGCGCGGCTATGGCTACACCTTC
size: .; D: .; V: TRBV5-6; J: TRBJ2-1; length: 12; CDR3: CASSLAWNEQFF; DNA: TGTGCCAGCAGCTTGGCGTGGAATGAGCAGTTCTTC
size: .; D: TRBD1; V: TRBV7-9; J: TRBJ1-3; length: 15; CDR3: CASSLGGTAGNTIYF; DNA: TGTGCCAGCAGCTTAGGAGGGACAGCTGGAAACACCATATATTTT
size: .; D: TRBD1; V: TRBV28; J: TRBJ2-7; length: 15; CDR3: CASSYRLDRAYEQYF; DNA: TGTGCCAGCAGTTACCGCCTGGACAGGGCTTACGAGCAGTACTTC
size: .; D: .; V: TRBV10-1; J: TRBJ2-3; length: 12; CDR3: CASSGPEDTQYF; DNA: TGCGCCAGCAGTGGGCCCGAAGATACGCAGTATTTT
size: .; D: .; V: TRBV7-9; J: TRBJ2-7; length: 14; CDR3: CASSPGSGFYEQYF; DNA: TGTGCCAGCAGCCCCGGGTCGGGGTTCTACGAGCAGTACTTC
size: .; D: .; V: TRBV7-3; J: TRBJ2-7; length: 14; CDR3: CASSLSGGSYEQYF; DNA: TGTGCCAGCAGCTTATCGGGGGGCAGCTACGAGCAGTACTTC
size: .; D: .; V: TRBV27; J: TRBJ1-2; length: 16; CDR3: CASSWWGPGGRDGYTF; DNA: TGTGCCAGCAGTTGGTGGGGACCCGGAGGGCGAGATGGCTACACCTTC
size: .; D: .; V: TRBV4-2; J: TRBJ2-1; length: 14; CDR3: CASSQGSGNNEQFF; DNA: TGTGCCAGCAGCCAAGGTTCGGGGAACAATGAGCAGTTCTTC
size: .; D: .; V: TRBV5-1; J: TRBJ1-2; length: 16; CDR3: CASSLSGTVQVYGYTF; DNA: TGCGCCAGCAGCTTGTCAGGAACCGTTCAGGTCTATGGCTACACCTTC
size: .; D: TRBD1; V: TRBV5-5; J: TRBJ2-5; length: 14; CDR3: CASSTRDREETQYF; DNA: TGTGCCAGCAGCACCCGGGACAGAGAAGAGACCCAGTACTTC
size: once; D: .; V: TRBV27; J: TRBJ2-2; length: 15; CDR3: CASSLGGLGTGELFF; DNA: TGTGCCAGCAGTTTGGGGGGGCTCGGCACCGGGGAGCTGTTTTTT
size: .; D: .; V: TRBV19; J: TRBJ1-6; length: 15; CDR3: CASSIGVLTYSPLHF; DNA: TGTGCCAGTAGTATAGGAGTACTCACCTATTCACCCCTCCACTTT
size: .; D: .; V: TRBV5-1; J: TRBJ1-4; length: 15; CDR3: CASSLAGGANEKLFF; DNA: TGCGCCAGCAGCTTGGCCGGCGGGGCAAATGAAAAACTGTTTTTT
size: .; D: .; V: TRBV21-1; J: TRBJ1-3; length: 16; CDR3: CASSKSGAPVFHTIYF; DNA: TGTGCCAGCAGCAAATCGGGGGCACCGGTTTTTCACACCATATATTTT
size: .; D: .; V: TRBV15; J: TRBJ2-7; length: 13; CDR3: CATSRGGTYEQYF; DNA: TGTGCCACCAGCAGGGGGGGTACCTACGAGCAGTACTTC
size: .; D: .; V: TRBV5-4; J: TRBJ1-2; length: 15; CDR3: CASSHGGGQNYGYTF; DNA: TGTGCCAGCAGCCATGGGGGTGGACAGAACTATGGCTACACCTTC
size: .; D: .; V: TRBV5-1; J: TRBJ1-1; length: 14; CDR3: CASRGTEGYTEAFF; DNA: TGCGCCAGCAGGGGGACTGAGGGGTACACTGAAGCTTTCTTT
size: .; D: .; V: TRBV7-3; J: TRBJ2-1; length: 16; CDR3: CASSLESSSSYNEQFF; DNA: TGTGCCAGCAGCTTAGAAAGCTCCAGCTCCTACAATGAGCAGTTCTTC
size: .; D: .; V: TRBV28; J: TRBJ1-2; length: 11; CDR3: CASFQGFGYTF; DNA: TGTGCCAGCTTTCAAGGCTTTGGCTACACCTTC
size: .; D: .; V: TRBV10-2; J: TRBJ2-2; length: 19; CDR3: CASSERPRPGRRGTGELFF; DNA: TGCGCCAGCAGTGAGCGCCCCCGTCCGGGACGGCGCGGAACCGGGGAGCTGTTTTTT
size: .; D: TRBD1; V: TRBV19; J: TRBJ1-2; length: 16; CDR3: CASSPSEATGDYGYTF; DNA: TGTGCCAGTAGTCCCAGTGAAGCGACAGGGGATTATGGCTACACCTTC
size: .; D: .; V: TRBV7-3; J: TRBJ2-5; length: 13; CDR3: CASSLGVQETQYF; DNA: TGTGCCAGCAGCTTAGGAGTTCAAGAGACCCAGTACTTC
size: .; D: .; V: TRBV15; J: TRBJ2-2; length: 13; CDR3: CATSRDRPGELFF; DNA: TGTGCCACCAGCAGAGATAGGCCCGGGGAGCTGTTTTTT
size: once; D: .; V: TRBV5-1; J: TRBJ2-4; length: 15; CDR3: CASSSVQRAGNIQYF; DNA: TGCGCCAGCAGCTCGGTTCAGCGGGCAGGGAACATTCAGTACTTC
size: .; D: TRBD1; V: TRBV7-9; J: TRBJ2-5; length: 15; CDR3: CASSSRQGTLETQYF; DNA: TGTGCCAGCAGCTCCCGACAGGGTACGCTGGAGACCCAGTACTTC
size: .; D: .; V: TRBV19; J: TRBJ2-3; length: 12; CDR3: CASSSDLGTQYF; DNA: TGTGCCAGTAGTTCCGACCTGGGTACGCAGTATTTT
size: .; D: TRBD1; V: TRBV15; J: TRBJ1-4; length: 17; CDR3: CATSRVGQGPWDEKLFF; DNA: TGTGCCACCAGCAGGGTGGGACAGGGACCGTGGGACGAAAAACTGTTTTTT